The 13 T cell receptor beta chains below come from one sample, sequenced in a study of Ad26.COV2.S vaccination and SARS-CoV-2 variants. The repertoire was sequenced with immunoSEQ multiplex PCR; TCRdb's copy has only in-frame clones and lacks some. The table records 200,000 to 250,000 clones, roughly 88% of them present only once. The treatment denotes: 15 to 20 received Ad26.COV2.S at low or high dose, single or two shots; about 5 received placebo; per-sample allocation not given. Each sample was drawn 63 days after the first injection (of vaccine or placebo). The source was peripheral blood, collected in a trial of Ad26.COV2.S vaccine versus placebo. The receptors stem from a person aged 18-65 years who received the Ad26.COV2.S COVID-19 vaccine or a placebo.

This chain joins TRBV19 and TRBJ2-2; D is unclear. Trimming removed 3 bases from V and 3 bases from J, with 8 bases in between. The CDR3 has 14 residues. Germline CDR1 and CDR2: LNHDA and SQIVND (reference sequence). CDR3 protein: CASSMVPYTGELFF. Written as DNA, the CDR3 is TGTGCCAGTAGTATGGTGCCTTACACCGGGGAGCTGTTTTTT.

This clone has only one observation. V and J are TRBV19 and TRBJ1-4, with 8 bases aligning to TRBD1. CDR3 length: 14 residues. Germline CDR1 LNHDA, CDR2 SQIVND (reference sequence). V gave up 3 bases and J gave up 8 bases; unmatched junction bases: 5. The CDR3 coding sequence is TGTGCCAGTAGTATCGGACAGGGAGGAGAAAAACTGTTTTTT. Translation: CASSIGQGGEKLFF.

This clone turned up a few times. V is TRBV7-6 and J is TRBJ1-3, with D perhaps matching TRBD1 (5 bases). Germline CDR1 SGHVS, CDR2 FNYEAQ. The V gene lost 0 bases and the J gene lost 2 bases, with 11 bases spanning the gap. CDR3 length equals 16 residues. The chain's CDR3 is CASSLAVQGPGNTIYF. DNA of the CDR3: TGTGCCAGCAGCTTAGCAGTCCAGGGTCCTGGAAACACCATATATTTT.

This clone was counted only a few times. This chain connects TRBV6-6 to TRBJ1-2; the match to TRBD1 covers 7 bases. V lost 6 bases, J lost 0 bases, and 4 bases stayed unmatched. The CDR3 runs 14 residues. The germline CDR1 and CDR2 sequences are MNHNY and SVGAGI (reference sequence). The CDR3 region has the DNA TGTGCCAGCAGGACGGGACAGACTAACTATGGCTACACCTTC. Translated: CASRTGQTNYGYTF.

The rearrangement joins TRBV27 to TRBJ1-5; D might be TRBD1 (6 bases). The CDR3 is made up of 14 amino acids. Germline CDR1 reads MNHEY; CDR2 reads SMNVEV (reference sequence). V lost 3 bases to trimming and J lost 4 bases, with 10 bases between them. The DNA of the CDR3 is TGTGCCAGCAGTTTTTCAGGGGTAAATCAGCCCCAGCATTTT. This codes for CASSFSGVNQPQHF.

The rearrangement links TRBV19 to TRBJ2-5; D is undetermined. The CDR3 has 12 residues. V gave up 5 bases and J gave up 4 bases, with 8 bases separating them. Germline-derived CDR1 and CDR2 are LNHDA and SQIVND (reference sequence). In nucleotides, the CDR3 is TGTGCCAGTAGTGAGTCAGGAGAGACCCAGTACTTC. As protein: CASSESGETQYF.

This chain joins TRBV12-5 and TRBJ2-3, with D possibly TRBD2 on 6 matching bases. V was cut by 6 bases and J by 0 bases, with 13 bases left in between. The CDR3 length is 15 residues. Germline CDR1 is LGHNT and CDR2 is FRNRAP. The chain's CDR3 is CASGGGTDSTDTQYF. In DNA form, the CDR3 reads TGTGCTAGTGGGGGCGGGACCGACAGCACAGATACGCAGTATTTT.

This clone was recorded a few times. The chain links TRBV28 to TRBJ1-5; TRBD1 matches 8 bases. The J segment lost 0 bases and the V segment lost 4 bases, leaving 5 bases of the junction unmatched. CDR3 length: 16 amino acids. Germline assignment: CDR1 MDHEN and CDR2 SYDVKM. The CDR3 loop is CASSYLGQGSNQPQHF. In DNA, the CDR3 is TGTGCCAGCAGTTACCTCGGACAGGGTAGCAATCAGCCCCAGCATTTT.

J is TRBJ2-3 and V is TRBV11-3; D is possibly TRBD1 (5 bases). V shed 7 bases and J shed 1 base, with 27 bases lying between them. Germline V gives CDR1 SGHNT, CDR2 YENEEA. This CDR3 has 19 amino acids. CDR3 DNA sequence: TGTGCCAGCATGCTTACGATTAGACAGACAAAGAAGGGCACAGATACGCAGTATTTT. Translating gives CASMLTIRQTKKGTDTQYF.

The chain joins TRBV30 to TRBJ2-5; D remains unclear. CDR1 is GTSNPN and CDR2 is SVGIG in the germline V gene (reference sequence). The V end was cut by 7 bases, the J end by 7 bases, with 16 bases between. This CDR3 comprises 12 residues. The CDR3: CAFLPPWGTQYF. The CDR3 coding sequence is TGTGCCTTTCTGCCCCCATGGGGGACCCAGTACTTC.

The V call is TRBV18, the J call TRBJ1-2; D is undetermined. The germline V gene encodes CDR1 KGHSH and CDR2 LQKENI. This CDR3 is 16 amino acids long. V dropped 1 base and J dropped 7 bases, with 19 bases sitting between them. The CDR3 reads CASSPLLTEPSVGYTF. As DNA, the CDR3 is TGTGCCAGCTCACCACTTTTAACAGAACCATCTGTTGGCTACACCTTC. The full variable domain, in which reference TRBV18 and TRBJ1-2 provide the parts outside the CDR3, is NAGVMQNPRHLVRRRGQEARLRCSPMKGHSHVYWYRQLPEEGLKFMVYLQKENIIDESGMPKERFSAEFPKEGPSILRIQQVVRGDSAAYFCASSPLLTEPSVGYTFGSGTRLTVV.

J is TRBJ2-3 and V is TRBV5-8; 7 bases align to TRBD2. Germline V gives CDR1 SGHTS, CDR2 YDEGEE. V gave up 2 bases and J gave up 0 bases; unmatched junction bases: 15. This CDR3 contains 19 residues. The CDR3 nucleotides read TGTGCCAGCAGCTTAATTTTCTCGAGCGGGACTACGAGCACAGATACGCAGTATTTT. Protein: CASSLIFSSGTTSTDTQYF.

This rearrangement joins TRBV18 to TRBJ2-2; TRBD1 matches at 8 bases. Per germline, CDR1 KGHSH and CDR2 LQKENI. This CDR3 has 16 residues. The J segment lost 4 bases and the V segment lost 3 bases, leaving 7 bases of the junction unmatched. CDR3 sequence: CASSPTWTGRTGELFF. CDR3 DNA sequence: TGTGCCAGCTCACCGACCTGGACAGGGCGCACCGGGGAGCTGTTTTTT.